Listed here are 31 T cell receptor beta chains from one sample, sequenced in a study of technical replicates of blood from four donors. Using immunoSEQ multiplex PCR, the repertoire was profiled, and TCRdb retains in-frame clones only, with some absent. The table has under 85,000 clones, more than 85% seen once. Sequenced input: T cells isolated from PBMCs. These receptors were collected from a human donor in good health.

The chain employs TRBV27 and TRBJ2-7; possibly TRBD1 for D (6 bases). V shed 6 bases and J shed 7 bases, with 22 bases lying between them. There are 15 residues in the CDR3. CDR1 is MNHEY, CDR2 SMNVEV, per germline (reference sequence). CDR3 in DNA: TGTGCCAGCAGACAGGGCCGACTAATTCCTATAGAGCAGTACTTC. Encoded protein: CASRQGRLIPIEQYF.

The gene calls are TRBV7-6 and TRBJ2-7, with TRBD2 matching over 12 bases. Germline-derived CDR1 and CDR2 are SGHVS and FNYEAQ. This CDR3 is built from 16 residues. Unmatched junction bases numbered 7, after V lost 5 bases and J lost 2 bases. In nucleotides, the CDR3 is TGTGCCAGCAGCCTGACTAGCGGGAGCGGTGCCTACGAGCAGTACTTC. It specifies CASSLTSGSGAYEQYF. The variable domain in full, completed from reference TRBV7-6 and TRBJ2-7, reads GAGVSQSPRYKVTKRGQDVALRCDPISGHVSLYWYRQALGQGPEFLTYFNYEAQQDKSGLPNDRFSAERPEGSISTLTIQRTEQRDSAMYRCASSLTSGSGAYEQYFGPGTRLTVT.

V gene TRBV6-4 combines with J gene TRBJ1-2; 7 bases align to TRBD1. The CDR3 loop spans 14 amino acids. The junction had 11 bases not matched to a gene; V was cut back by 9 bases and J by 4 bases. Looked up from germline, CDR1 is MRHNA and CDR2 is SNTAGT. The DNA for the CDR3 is TGTGCCAGATCCTTCAGGGACAGTCTCTATGGCTACACCTTC. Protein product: CARSFRDSLYGYTF.

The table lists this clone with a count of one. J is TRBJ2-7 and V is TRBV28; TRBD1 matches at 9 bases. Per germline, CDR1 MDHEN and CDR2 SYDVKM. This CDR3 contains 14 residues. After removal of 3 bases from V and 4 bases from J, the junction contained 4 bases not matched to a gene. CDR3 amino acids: CASSFADRGYEQYF. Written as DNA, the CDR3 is TGTGCCAGCAGTTTTGCTGACAGGGGGTACGAGCAGTACTTC. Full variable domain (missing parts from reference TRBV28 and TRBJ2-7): DVKVTQSSRYLVKRTGEKVFLECVQDMDHENMFWYRQDPGLGLRLIYFSYDVKMKEKGDIPEGYSVSREKKERFSLILESASTNQTSMYLCASSFADRGYEQYFGPGTRLTVT.

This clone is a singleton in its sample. CDR3 DNA sequence: TGTGCCAGTGGGAGGACGGGGAATGAGCAGTTCTTC. This translates into CASGRTGNEQFF. This chain links TRBV6-5 with TRBJ2-1, with D tentatively TRBD2 (6 bases). Germline loops: CDR1 MNHEY, CDR2 SVGAGI. Trimming left V 9 bases short and J 7 bases short, with 13 bases between. The length of the CDR3 is 12 residues.

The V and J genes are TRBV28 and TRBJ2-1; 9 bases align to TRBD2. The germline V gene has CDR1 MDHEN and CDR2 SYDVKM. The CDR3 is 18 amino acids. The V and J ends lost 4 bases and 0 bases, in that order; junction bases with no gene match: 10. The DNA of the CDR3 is TGTGCCAGCAGTTCTAGCGGGGTTTCTTTGAGCTCCTACAATGAGCAGTTCTTC. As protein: CASSSSGVSLSSYNEQFF.

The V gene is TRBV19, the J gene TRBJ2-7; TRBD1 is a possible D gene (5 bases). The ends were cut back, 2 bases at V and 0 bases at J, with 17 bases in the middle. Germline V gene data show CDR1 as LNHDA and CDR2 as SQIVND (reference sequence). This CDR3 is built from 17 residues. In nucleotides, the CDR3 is TGTGCCAGTAGTATATCAGGGTGGCTTACTACCTCCTACGAGCAGTACTTC. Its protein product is CASSISGWLTTSYEQYF.

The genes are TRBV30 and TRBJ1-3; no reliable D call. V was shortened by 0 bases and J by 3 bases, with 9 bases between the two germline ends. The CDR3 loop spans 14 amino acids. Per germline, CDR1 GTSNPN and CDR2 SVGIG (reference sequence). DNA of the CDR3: TGTGCCTGGAGTGTACGCAGGCTTGGAAACACCATATATTTT. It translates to CAWSVRRLGNTIYF.

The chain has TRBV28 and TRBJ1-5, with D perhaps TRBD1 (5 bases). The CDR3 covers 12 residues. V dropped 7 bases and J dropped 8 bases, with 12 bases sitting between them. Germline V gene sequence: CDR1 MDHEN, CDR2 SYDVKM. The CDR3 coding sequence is TGTGCCAGCAACAGGATGGCGAAGCCCCAGCATTTT. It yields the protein CASNRMAKPQHF.

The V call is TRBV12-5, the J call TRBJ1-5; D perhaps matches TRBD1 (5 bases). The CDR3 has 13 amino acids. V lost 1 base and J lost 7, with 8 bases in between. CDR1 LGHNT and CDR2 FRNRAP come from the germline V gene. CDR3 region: CASGLGPGQPQHF. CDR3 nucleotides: TGTGCTAGTGGTTTGGGTCCAGGGCAGCCCCAGCATTTT.

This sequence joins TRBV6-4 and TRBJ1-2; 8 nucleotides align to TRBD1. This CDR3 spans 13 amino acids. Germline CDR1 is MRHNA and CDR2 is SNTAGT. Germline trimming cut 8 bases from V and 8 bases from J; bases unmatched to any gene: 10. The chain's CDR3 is CASECRGRRGYTF. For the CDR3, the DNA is TGTGCCAGCGAGTGCAGGGGGCGCCGGGGCTACACCTTC.

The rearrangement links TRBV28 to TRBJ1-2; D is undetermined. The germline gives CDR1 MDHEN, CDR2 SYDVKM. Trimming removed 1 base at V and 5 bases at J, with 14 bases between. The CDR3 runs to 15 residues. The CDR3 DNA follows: TGTGCCAGCAGTTTATTAGGCTTGCGGCTATATGGCTACACCTTC. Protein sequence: CASSLLGLRLYGYTF.

This chain's CDR3 is CAWTGLPTGELFF. DNA of the CDR3: TGTGCCTGGACAGGACTCCCTACCGGGGAGCTGTTTTTT. V usage is TRBV30 and J usage is TRBJ2-2, with D perhaps TRBD2 (5 bases). Germline V gene data show CDR1 as GTSNPN and CDR2 as SVGIG (reference sequence). V was pared by 4 bases and J by 5 bases, with 11 bases between. The CDR3 has 13 residues.

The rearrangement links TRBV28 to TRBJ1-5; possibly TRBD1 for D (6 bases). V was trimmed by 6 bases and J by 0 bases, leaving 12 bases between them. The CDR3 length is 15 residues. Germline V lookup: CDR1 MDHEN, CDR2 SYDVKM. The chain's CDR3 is CASSPRQASNQPQHF. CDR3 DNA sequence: TGTGCCAGCAGCCCGCGACAGGCTAGCAATCAGCCCCAGCATTTT.

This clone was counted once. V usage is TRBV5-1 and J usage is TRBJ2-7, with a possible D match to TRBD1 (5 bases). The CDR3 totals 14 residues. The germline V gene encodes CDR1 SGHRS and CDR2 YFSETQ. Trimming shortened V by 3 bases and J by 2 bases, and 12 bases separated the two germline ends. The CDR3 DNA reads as TGCGCCAGCAGCTCCACAGGTACAACCTACGAGCAGTACTTC. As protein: CASSSTGTTYEQYF.

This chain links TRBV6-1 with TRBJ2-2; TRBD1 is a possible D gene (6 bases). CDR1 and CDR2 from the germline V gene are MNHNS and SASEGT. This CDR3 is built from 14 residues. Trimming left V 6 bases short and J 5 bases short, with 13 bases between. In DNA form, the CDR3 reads TGTGCCAGCAGGGAAACAGGGAGAACCGGGGAGCTGTTTTTT. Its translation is CASRETGRTGELFF.

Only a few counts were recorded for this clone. This chain's CDR3 is CASSQEGWTSGPYNEQFF. The CDR3 region has the DNA TGTGCCAGCAGCCAAGAAGGCTGGACTAGCGGGCCCTACAATGAGCAGTTCTTC. J is TRBJ2-1 and V is TRBV14; 11 bases agree with TRBD2. CDR1 and CDR2 (germline): SGHDN, FVKESK. The CDR3 is 18 residues long. V gave up 0 bases and J gave up 2 bases; unmatched junction bases: 6. Full variable domain (outside the CDR3, taken from reference TRBV14 and TRBJ2-1): EAGVTQFPSHSVIEKGQTVTLRCDPISGHDNLYWYRRVMGKEIKFLLHFVKESKQDESGMPNNRFLAERTGGTYSTLKVQPAELEDSGVYFCASSQEGWTSGPYNEQFFGPGTRLTVL.

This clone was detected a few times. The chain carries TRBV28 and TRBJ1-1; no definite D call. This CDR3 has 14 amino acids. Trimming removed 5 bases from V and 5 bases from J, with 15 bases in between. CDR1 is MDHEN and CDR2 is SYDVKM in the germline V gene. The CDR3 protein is CASSVDGAGTEAFF. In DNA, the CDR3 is TGTGCCAGCAGTGTCGACGGAGCTGGGACTGAAGCTTTCTTT.

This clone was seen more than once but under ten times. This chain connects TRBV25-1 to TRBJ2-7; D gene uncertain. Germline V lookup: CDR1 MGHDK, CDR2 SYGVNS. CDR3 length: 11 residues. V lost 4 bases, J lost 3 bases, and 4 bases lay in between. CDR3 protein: CASSVYYEQYF. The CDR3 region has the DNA TGTGCCAGCAGTGTCTACTACGAGCAGTACTTC.

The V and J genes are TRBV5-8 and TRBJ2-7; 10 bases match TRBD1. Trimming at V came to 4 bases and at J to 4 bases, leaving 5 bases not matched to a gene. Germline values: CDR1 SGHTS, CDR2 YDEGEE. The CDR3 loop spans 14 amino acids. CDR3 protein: CASSPGTGVYEQYF. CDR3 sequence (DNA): TGTGCCAGCAGCCCCGGGACAGGGGTGTACGAGCAGTACTTC.

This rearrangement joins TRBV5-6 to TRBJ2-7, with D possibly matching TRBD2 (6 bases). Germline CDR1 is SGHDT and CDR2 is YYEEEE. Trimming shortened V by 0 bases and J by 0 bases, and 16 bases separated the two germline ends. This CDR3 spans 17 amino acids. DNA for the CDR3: TGTGCCAGCAGCTTGGGGATCGGGAGAGGAAGCTCCTACGAGCAGTACTTC. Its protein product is CASSLGIGRGSSYEQYF.

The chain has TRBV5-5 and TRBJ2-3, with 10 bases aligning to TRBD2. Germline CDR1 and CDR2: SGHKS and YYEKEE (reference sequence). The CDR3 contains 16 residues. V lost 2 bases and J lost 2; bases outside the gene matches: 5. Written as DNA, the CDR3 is TGTGCCAGCAGCTTTAGCGGGAGGAGGGTCACAGATACGCAGTATTTT. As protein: CASSFSGRRVTDTQYF.

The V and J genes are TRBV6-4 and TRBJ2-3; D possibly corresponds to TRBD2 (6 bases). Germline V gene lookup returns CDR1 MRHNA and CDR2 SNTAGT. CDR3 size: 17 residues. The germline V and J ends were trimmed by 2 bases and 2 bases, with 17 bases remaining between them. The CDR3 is CASSDRSRRGNTDTQYF. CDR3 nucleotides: TGTGCCAGCAGTGACCGGAGTCGGCGGGGAAACACAGATACGCAGTATTTT.

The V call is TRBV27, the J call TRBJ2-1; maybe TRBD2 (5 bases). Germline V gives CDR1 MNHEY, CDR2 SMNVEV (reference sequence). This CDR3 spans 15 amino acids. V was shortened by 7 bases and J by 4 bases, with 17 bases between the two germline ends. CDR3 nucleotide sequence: TGTGCCAGCACTTCGGATCTCGAGGGTTACAATGAGCAGTTCTTC. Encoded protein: CASTSDLEGYNEQFF.

CDR3 sequence: CASSLVPIYEQYF. CDR3 nucleotides: TGTGCCAGCAGCTTAGTGCCTATTTACGAGCAGTACTTC. This chain uses TRBV7-2 with TRBJ2-7; D is undetermined. V lost 1 base and J lost 4, with 8 bases in between. The CDR3 is 13 residues long. Per germline, CDR1 SGHTA and CDR2 FQGNSA. Full variable domain (outside the CDR3, taken from reference TRBV7-2 and TRBJ2-7): GAGVSQSPSNKVTEKGKDVELRCDPISGHTALYWYRQSLGQGLEFLIYFQGNSAPDKSGLPSDRFSAERTGGSVSTLTIQRTQQEDSAVYLCASSLVPIYEQYFGPGTRLTVT.

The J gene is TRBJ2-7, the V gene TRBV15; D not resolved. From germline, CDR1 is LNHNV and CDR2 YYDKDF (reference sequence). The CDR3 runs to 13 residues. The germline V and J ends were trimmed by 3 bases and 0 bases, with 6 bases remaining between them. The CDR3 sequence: CATSRATSYEQYF. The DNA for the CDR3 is TGTGCCACCAGCAGGGCAACCTCCTACGAGCAGTACTTC. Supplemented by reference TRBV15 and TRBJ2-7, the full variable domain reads DAMVIQNPRYQVTQFGKPVTLSCSQTLNHNVMYWYQQKSSQAPKLLFHYYDKDFNNEADTPDNFQSRRPNTSFCFLDIRSPGLGDTAMYLCATSRATSYEQYFGPGTRLTVT.

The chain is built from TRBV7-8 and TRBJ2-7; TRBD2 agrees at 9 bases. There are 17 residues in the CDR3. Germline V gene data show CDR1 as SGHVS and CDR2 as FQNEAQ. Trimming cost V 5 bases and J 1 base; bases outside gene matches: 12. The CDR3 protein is CASSNKREEGWSYEQYF. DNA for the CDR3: TGTGCCAGCAGCAATAAGCGGGAGGAAGGTTGGTCCTACGAGCAGTACTTC.

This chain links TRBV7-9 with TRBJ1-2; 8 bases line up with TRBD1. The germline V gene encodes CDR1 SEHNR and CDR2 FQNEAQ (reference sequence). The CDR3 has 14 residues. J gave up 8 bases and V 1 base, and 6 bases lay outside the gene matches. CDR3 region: CASSLGTGSYGYTF. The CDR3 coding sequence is TGTGCCAGCAGCTTAGGGACAGGGTCCTACGGCTACACCTTC.

For the CDR3, the DNA is TGTGCCAGCGGTCGACCAGCGGGATTCTATGGCTACACCTTC. Translated, it gives CASGRPAGFYGYTF. V and J are TRBV27 and TRBJ1-2; D gene ambiguous. Trimming removed 8 bases from V and 4 bases from J, with 17 bases in between. CDR1 and CDR2 from the germline V gene are MNHEY and SMNVEV (reference sequence). The CDR3 is 14 amino acids.

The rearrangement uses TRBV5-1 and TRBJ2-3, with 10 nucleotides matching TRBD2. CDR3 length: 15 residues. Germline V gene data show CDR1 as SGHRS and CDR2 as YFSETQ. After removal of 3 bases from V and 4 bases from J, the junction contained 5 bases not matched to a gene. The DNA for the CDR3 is TGCGCCAGCAGCTCCCAAGCGGGAGGGCCAGATACGCAGTATTTT. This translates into CASSSQAGGPDTQYF.

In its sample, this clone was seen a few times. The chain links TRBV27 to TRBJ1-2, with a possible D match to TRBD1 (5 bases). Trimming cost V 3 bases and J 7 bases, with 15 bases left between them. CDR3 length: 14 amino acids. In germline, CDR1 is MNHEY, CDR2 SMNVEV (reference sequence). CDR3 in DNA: TGTGCCAGCAGTTTTGGCCTCAGGGCTACTGGCTACACCTTC. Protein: CASSFGLRATGYTF.